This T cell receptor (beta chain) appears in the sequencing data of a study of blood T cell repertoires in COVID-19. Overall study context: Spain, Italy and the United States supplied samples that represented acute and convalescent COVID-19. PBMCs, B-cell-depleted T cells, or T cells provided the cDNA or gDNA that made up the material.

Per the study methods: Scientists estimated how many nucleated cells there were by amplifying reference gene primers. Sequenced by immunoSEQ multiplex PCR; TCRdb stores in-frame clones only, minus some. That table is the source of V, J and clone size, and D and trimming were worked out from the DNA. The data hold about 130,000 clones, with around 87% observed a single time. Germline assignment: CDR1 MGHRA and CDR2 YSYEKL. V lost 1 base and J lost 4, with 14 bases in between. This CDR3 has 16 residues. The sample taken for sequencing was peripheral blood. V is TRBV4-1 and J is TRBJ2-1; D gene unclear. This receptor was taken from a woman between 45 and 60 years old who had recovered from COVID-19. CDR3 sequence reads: CASSQASLADYNEQFF. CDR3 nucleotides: TGCGCCAGCAGCCAAGCATCTCTGGCAGATTACAATGAGCAGTTCTTC.